Listed below are T cell receptor beta chains from one sample, sequenced in a study of T cells in Graves' hyperthyroidism and ophthalmopathy. From the multiplex PCR reads, TCRdb called clonotypes with MiXCR, one entry per CDR3 protein. This sample has 40,000 to 65,000 distinct CDR3 sequences, with 48% found just once. Sequencing used blood. These receptors originate from a woman in her forties or fifties with Graves' ophthalmopathy. Both conserved end residues are part of each CDR3. Each record gives: V gene, D gene, clone size, J gene, CDR3 DNA, CDR3 protein. A D gene is named only where the DNA matches it firmly. Clone size is shown for a subset of rows, as once, few, many or a class of expanded clone.

>TRBV2|TRBD1|NA|TRBJ1-5
TGTGCCAGCTACGGACAGGGCAATCAGCCCCAGCATTTT
CASYGQGNQPQHF
>TRBV7-2|NA|NA|TRBJ2-3
TGTGCCAGCAGCTTAGCTCGTTTT
CASSLARF
>TRBV12-5|TRBD1|NA|TRBJ2-3
TGTGCTAGTGGTCAAACACCGGGACAGGGTCTATCGGATACGCAGTATTTT
CASGQTPGQGLSDTQYF
>TRBV10-1|NA|NA|TRBJ1-3
TGCGCCAGCAGTGAGTCGGGGGTTGGTGGAAACACCATATATTTT
CASSESGVGGNTIYF
>TRBV7-3|NA|many|TRBJ2-7
TGTGCCAGCAGCTTAGGGCTGGGGGTTCCGTACGAGCAGTACTTC
CASSLGLGVPYEQYF
>TRBV2|TRBD1|many|TRBJ2-2
TGTGCCAGCAGTCACACCGACAGGGCCGCGAACACCGGGGAGCTGTTTTTT
CASSHTDRAANTGELFF
>TRBV9|NA|NA|TRBJ2-1
TGTGCCAGCAGCGACCCGCGCCAGGGGCCTAACAATGAGCAGTTCTTC
CASSDPRQGPNNEQFF
>TRBV2|TRBD2|NA|TRBJ2-5
TGTGCCAGCAGTCTCCTAGCGGGAGTTTCCGAGACCCAGTACTTC
CASSLLAGVSETQYF
>TRBV9|NA|many|TRBJ1-4
TGTGCCAGCAGCGTAGGGGGGGGCGGTGAAAAACTGTTTTTT
CASSVGGGGEKLFF
>TRBV6-2/TRBV6-3|NA|NA|TRBJ1-1
TGTGCCAGCAGTTACGGGCACTTAGGGGGGTGTGAAGCTTTCTTT
CASSYGHLGGCEAFF
>TRBV14|NA|many|TRBJ2-6
TGTGCCAGCAGCCCCGGGTTGGCTGGGGCCAACGTCCTGACTTTC
CASSPGLAGANVLTF
>TRBV7-9|TRBD1|many|TRBJ1-3
TGTGCCAGCCGATGGGACAGGGGCAGAAACACCATATATTTT
CASRWDRGRNTIYF
>TRBV14|NA|NA|TRBJ2-5
TGTGCCAGCAGCCAAGGTGGCTTCTCTGGGGCGACAGAGACCCAGTACTTC
CASSQGGFSGATETQYF
>TRBV19|NA|once|TRBJ1-2
TGTGCCGGTAGTATGAGGGGGGGATATGGCTACACCTTC
CAGSMRGGYGYTF
>TRBV20-1|NA|many|TRBJ1-1
TGCAGCGCGCCACCGGGCTCTGCGGAAAGTGAAGCTTTCTTT
CSAPPGSAESEAFF
>TRBV5-1|TRBD2|NA|TRBJ2-1
TGCGCCAGCAGCGAGGAGCGGGAGGGAGATACGCAGTTCTTC
CASSEEREGDTQFF
>TRBV5-8|NA|many|TRBJ2-1
TGTGCCAGCAGCCGGGACACAACCTACAATGAGCAGTTCTTC
CASSRDTTYNEQFF
>TRBV10-3|NA|many|TRBJ2-1
TGTGCCATCAGTGAGTTCGGACTATTGAATGAGCAGTTCTTC
CAISEFGLLNEQFF
>TRBV27|NA|many|TRBJ2-7
TGTGCCAGCAGTTTAAAACTCTCCTACGAGCAGTACTTC
CASSLKLSYEQYF
>TRBV7-2|TRBD2|NA|TRBJ2-6
TGTGCCAGCAGCTTAACAACGGGAGGGGCCTACGTCCTGACTTTC
CASSLTTGGAYVLTF
>TRBV10-3|NA|NA|TRBJ1-1
TGTGCCATCAGAATCTTTTCGGGAGACAACACTGAAGCTTTCTTT
CAIRIFSGDNTEAFF
>TRBV11-2|TRBD2|many|TRBJ2-3
TGTGCCAGCAGCGCCAGGAGCGGGGGGCCAACAGATACGCAGTATTTT
CASSARSGGPTDTQYF
>TRBV7-9|TRBD1|NA|TRBJ2-3
TGTACCAGCAGCCCTCGGGACAGCTCAAGCGATACGCAGTATTTT
CTSSPRDSSSDTQYF
>TRBV7-2|NA|NA|TRBJ2-5
TGTGCCAGCAGCTTAAGCAGGGTCTCAGGGCAGCCCCAGTACTTC
CASSLSRVSGQPQYF
>TRBV11-2|NA|many|TRBJ2-7
TGTGCCAGCGGGAGCACCTACGAGCAGTACTTC
CASGSTYEQYF
>TRBV9|NA|NA|TRBJ1-2
TGTGCCAGCAGCCAGGGCGGGCGGGGGACCTATGGCTACACCTTC
CASSQGGRGTYGYTF
>TRBV18|NA|NA|TRBJ1-4
TGTGCCAGCTCACCCGGGGTTAATGAAAAACTGTTTTTT
CASSPGVNEKLFF
>TRBV9|NA|NA|TRBJ1-5
TGTGCCAGCAGCGTAGGAGGCGGGAGGGACGAGACCCAGCATTTT
CASSVGGGRDETQHF
>TRBV5-5|NA|many|TRBJ2-3
TGTGCCAGCAGCCCGGGAAGGCTAGCAGCAGATACGCAGTATTTT
CASSPGRLAADTQYF
>TRBV2|NA|many|TRBJ1-4
TGTGCCAGCAGGGGAGGCGTTCCCGGGGAAAAACTGTTTTTT
CASRGGVPGEKLFF
>TRBV6-6|TRBD1|many|TRBJ2-5
TGTGCCAGCAGCCCCAGGACAGGGGGCGCGGGGACCCAGTACTTC
CASSPRTGGAGTQYF
>TRBV20-1|TRBD1|once|TRBJ1-5
TGCAGTGCTAGAGTGACAGGGGGGCCTAGCAATCAGCATTTT
CSARVTGGPSNQHF
>TRBV28|TRBD1|NA|TRBJ1-1
TGTGCCAGCAGGGGGCTGACAGGGAACACGGAAGCTTTCTTT
CASRGLTGNTEAFF
>TRBV5-4|TRBD2|NA|TRBJ2-4
TGTGCCAGCAGCTTGGAAGGTAGCGGGAGAGCCAAAAACATTCAGTACTTC
CASSLEGSGRAKNIQYF
>TRBV7-9|NA|NA|TRBJ1-5
TGTGCCAGCAGCTTAGCGGCGGGGGGGGCAGAGACCCAGCATTTT
CASSLAAGGAETQHF
>TRBV5-1|TRBD1|NA|TRBJ2-5
TGCGCCAGCAGCTTGACGGGACAGGGCCAAGAGACCCAGTACTTC
CASSLTGQGQETQYF
>TRBV6-1|NA|many|TRBJ1-4
TGTGCCAGCAGTGAATCTCGGGGTCCGACCGAAAAACTGTTTTTT
CASSESRGPTEKLFF
>TRBV29-1|NA|medium-sized|TRBJ2-5
TGCAGCGTTGAATGGGGAGGAGAGACCCAGTACTTC
CSVEWGGETQYF
>TRBV2|TRBD2|many|TRBJ2-5
TGTGCCAGCAGCGGGACTAGCCAAGAGACCCAGTACTTC
CASSGTSQETQYF
>TRBV6-1|TRBD1|many|TRBJ1-5
TGTGCCAGCAGTAGGACAGGAAACGTTTATAGCAATCAGCCCCAGCATTTT
CASSRTGNVYSNQPQHF
>TRBV29-1|NA|many|TRBJ2-2
TGCAGCGTTGACCGGGCGAACACCGGGGAGCTGTTTTTT
CSVDRANTGELFF
>TRBV28|NA|many|TRBJ2-7
TGTGCCAGCAGTTTAACCGGGGGCCACGAGCAGTACTTC
CASSLTGGHEQYF
>TRBV20-1|NA|NA|TRBJ1-1
TGCAGTGCTAGTTACCGGGACACTAACACTGAAGCTTTCTTT
CSASYRDTNTEAFF
>TRBV7-8|TRBD2|many|TRBJ2-5
TGTGCCAGCAGCTTGGGGACTAGCGGGGGGGCGGTTGAGACCCAGTACTTC
CASSLGTSGGAVETQYF
>TRBV6-1|NA|NA|TRBJ1-3
TGTGCCAGCAGTACAGGAATAGACCGCCGAGACACCATATATTTT
CASSTGIDRRDTIYF
>TRBV5-1|NA|NA|TRBJ2-5
TGCGCCAGCAGCTACCACAGGGAGACCCAGTACTTC
CASSYHRETQYF
>TRBV10-3|TRBD1|NA|TRBJ2-3
TGTGCCATCAGTGGCCACAGGGGGCGGAACACAGATACGCAGTATTTT
CAISGHRGRNTDTQYF
>TRBV19|NA|many|TRBJ2-3
TGTGCCAGTAGTACCCGTGGACCCACGGTCGAAAGCACAGATACGCAGTATTTT
CASSTRGPTVESTDTQYF
>TRBV2|NA|NA|TRBJ1-2
TGTGCCAGCAGTGAGGCGGGGGAAGGGGCCTATGGCTACACCTTC
CASSEAGEGAYGYTF
>TRBV7-3|NA|many|TRBJ2-1
TGTGCCAGCAGCTTAAGAGAGGGGGAAGGTGAGCAGTTCTTC
CASSLREGEGEQFF
>TRBV7-8|NA|many|TRBJ1-2
TGTGCCAGCAGCCGGGACGGCAATAACTATGGCTACACCTTC
CASSRDGNNYGYTF
>TRBV19|NA|many|TRBJ2-7
TGTGCCAGTAGTATGGGCAGGGCGGGCGAGCAGTACTTC
CASSMGRAGEQYF